This T cell receptor beta chain derives from a study of PD-1 blockade in classical Hodgkin lymphoma. Study-level results: Similar baseline diversity was found in complete responders and newly diagnosed patients. Compared with healthy donors, newly diagnosed patients reportedly showed lower baseline TCR diversity.

Worth noting for this clone: Its antigen is not known.

TCRdb's copy holds only in-frame clones and misses some; the assay was immunoSEQ multiplex PCR. The sample records about 110,000 clones, approximately 90% being singletons. CDR1 is LNHDA, CDR2 SQIVND, per germline (reference sequence). Trimming took off 7 bases at V and 5 bases at J, with 15 bases between the two ends. CDR3 length: 14 residues. Time point noted: cycle 4 day 1 (C4D1), after five to seven weeks of nivolumab. Every patient was affected by relapse after autologous stem cell transplantation, while exposure to brentuximab vedotin was not uniform. Reported best responses ranged across complete response, partial response or progressive disease.

The source of this sequence is a human donor with classical Hodgkin lymphoma. The sequences come from peripheral blood mononuclear cells (PBMCs), collected before the fourth cycle of nivolumab. The chain uses TRBV19 and TRBJ1-5; D unclear. CDR3 region: CASNWGKSDQPQHF. The CDR3 bases are TGTGCCAGTAATTGGGGAAAGTCTGATCAGCCCCAGCATTTT.